This T cell receptor beta chain was retrieved from a study of shared clonotypes between healthy human individuals. Study in general: Contributing individuals were a couple of females and three males aged 18 to 49.

Trimming left V 3 bases short and J 3 bases short, with 15 bases between. The germline V gene encodes CDR1 KGHSH and CDR2 LQKENI. The CDR3 has 16 amino acids. The table came from immunoSEQ multiplex PCR; TCRdb's copy has only in-frame clones and leaves some out. The table records a few million clones, 85% to 95% of them present only once. In the CD4+ fraction, cells were divided into CD45RA+ naive and CD45RA-negative memory subsets. A note on this clone: Its antigen remains unidentified.

Study-wide findings and caveats: Clonotype sharing across donors was expected to vary with sequencing depth. With a handful of donors compared, 5% to 5.5% of naive CD4 clonotypes were shared.

The sample taken for sequencing was naive CD4+ T cells from PBMCs. Subset noted: CD45RA+ positively selected. The rearrangement joins TRBV18 to TRBJ1-5; TRBD1 might be the D (5 bases). This TCR came from a man younger than 30 in good health. Some clones in this sample may be carry-over from other donors' samples. This CDR3 is CASSPLGAVDNQPQHF. Written as DNA, the CDR3 is TGTGCCAGCTCACCGCTTGGGGCCGTGGACAATCAGCCCCAGCATTTT.